Shown below are 9 T cell receptor beta chains from a single sample sequenced in a study of blood T cell repertoires in COVID-19. The repertoire was sequenced with immunoSEQ multiplex PCR; TCRdb's copy has only in-frame clones and lacks some. The sample records approximately 400,000 clones, more than 75% being singletons. Material: PBMCs or T cells enriched from blood (not recorded which). These receptors were obtained from a woman aged 18-29 years who had recovered from COVID-19.

The rearrangement uses TRBV28 and TRBJ1-5, with TRBD1 matching over 7 bases. The CDR3 runs 15 residues. The germline gives CDR1 MDHEN, CDR2 SYDVKM. The V and J ends lost 6 bases and 3 bases, in that order; junction bases with no gene match: 8. Here the CDR3 reads CASRPWDSSNQPQHF. In DNA, the CDR3 is TGTGCCAGCAGACCTTGGGACAGTTCCAATCAGCCCCAGCATTTT.

This chain links TRBV5-6 with TRBJ1-4; D may be TRBD1 (5 bases). Trimming left V 4 bases short and J 12 bases short, with 13 bases between. The CDR3 covers 12 residues. Germline CDR1 SGHDT, CDR2 YYEEEE. DNA for the CDR3: TGTGCCAGCAGCGGGGGGACCCCTCAACTGTTTTTT. Encoded protein: CASSGGTPQLFF.

V is TRBV7-6 and J is TRBJ1-2; perhaps TRBD1 as D (6 bases). The V end was cut by 5 bases, the J end by 2 bases, with 15 bases between. Germline V gene lookup returns CDR1 SGHVS and CDR2 FNYEAQ. The CDR3 runs to 15 residues. The CDR3 sequence: CASSPDQGYNYGYTF. CDR3 in DNA: TGTGCCAGCAGCCCAGACCAGGGGTACAACTATGGCTACACCTTC.

This chain links TRBV4-1 with TRBJ1-6, with TRBD1 matching 7 bases. Looked up from germline, CDR1 is MGHRA and CDR2 is YSYEKL. This CDR3 spans 15 amino acids. V shed 0 bases, J shed 10 bases, and the junction held 6 bases outside the gene matches. As DNA, the CDR3 is TGCGCCAGCAGCCAAGATTCATACAGGGGATCACCCCTCCACTTT. Translating it yields CASSQDSYRGSPLHF.

This sequence joins TRBV24-1 and TRBJ2-1, with TRBD2 matching 7 bases. The germline gives CDR1 KGHDR, CDR2 SFDVKD. The length of the CDR3 is 14 residues. After removal of 0 bases from V and 8 bases from J, the junction contained 3 bases not matched to a gene. CDR3 sequence reads: CATSDLWGGDEQFF. CDR3 nucleotide sequence: TGTGCCACCAGTGATTTGTGGGGGGGGGATGAGCAGTTCTTC.

The genes are TRBV7-8 and TRBJ1-3; 9 bases are a match to TRBD1. The CDR3 is made up of 13 amino acids. After removal of 5 bases from V and 7 bases from J, the junction contained 3 bases not matched to a gene. The V gene's germline CDR1 is SGHVS and CDR2 FQNEAQ. The CDR3 region is CASSLGQGNTIYF. CDR3 in DNA: TGTGCCAGCAGCCTCGGACAGGGGAACACCATATATTTT.

V and J are TRBV9 and TRBJ2-7; 8 bases align to TRBD2. Trimming cost V 0 bases and J 5 bases; bases outside gene matches: 13. CDR3 length: 17 residues. Germline assignment: CDR1 SGDLS and CDR2 YYNGEE. The CDR3 coding sequence is TGTGCCAGCAGCGTAGGGGTGGGGGGACTAGAAGTCCACGAGCAGTACTTC. Its protein product is CASSVGVGGLEVHEQYF. Complete variable domain (other parts from reference TRBV9 and TRBJ2-7): DSGVTQTPKHLITATGQRVTLRCSPRSGDLSVYWYQQSLDQGLQFLIQYYNGEERAKGNILERFSAQQFPDLHSELNLSSLELGDSALYFCASSVGVGGLEVHEQYFGPGTRLTVT.

The chain links TRBV7-6 to TRBJ1-4; tentative D call: TRBD1 (5 bases). CDR3 size: 16 residues. With 1 base removed from V and 7 bases from J, the gap between germline ends came to 16 bases. Germline CDR1 and CDR2: SGHVS and FNYEAQ. CDR3 in amino acids: CASSLGVRGLGEKLFF. For the CDR3, the DNA is TGTGCCAGCAGCTTAGGCGTTCGGGGACTCGGTGAAAAACTGTTTTTT.

The CDR3 DNA reads TGTGCCAGTTTCCCCTCGTACGGGACAAAGAATGAAGCTTTCTTT. It is translated as CASFPSYGTKNEAFF. The chain recombines TRBV2 with TRBJ1-1, with TRBD1 as a possible D gene (6 bases). Trimming took 9 bases from V and 7 from J, leaving 24 bases between them. The germline gives CDR1 SNHLY, CDR2 FYNNEI. There are 15 residues in the CDR3.